This T cell receptor (beta chain) was documented in a study of monozygotic twins with inflammatory bowel disease (dated by TCRdb to between 2018 and 2020). With respect to the entire study: A total of some 28 monozygotic twin pairs were included in the full study, comprising nine German pairs (four IBD-concordant, five IBD-discordant) and 19 IBD-discordant Danish pairs. Each individual had, on average, about 151 000 unique TCRalpha sequences and 181 000 unique TCRbeta sequences available for analysis. The search for disease-associated traits relied mainly on comparing IBD patients with their genetically identical healthy co-twins within discordant pairs.

CDR1 and CDR2, looked up from the germline V gene, are SGHVS and FQNEAQ. Including cysteine and phenylalanine, the CDR3 has 15 amino acids. No DNA has been recorded. The library came from 5' RACE. The input for every TCR library was 3500 ng of total RNA. For each sample, cDNA synthesis was carried out in eight separate reactions using SMARTScribe reverse transcriptase. Unique molecular identifiers containing a 6-nucleotide sample barcode were introduced through template switching during cDNA synthesis. TCRalpha and TCRbeta cDNA was amplified by two nested PCRs of approximately 17 and 9 cycles, with bead purification after each PCR. Before amplification, the cDNA was treated with uracil DNA-glycosylase and purified using the QIAquick PCR purification kit. In the second PCR, Illumina TruSeq-compatible adapters and sample-specific barcodes were added. Library quality and concentration were checked on TapeStation and Qubit, and libraries were pooled at around 5 ng each. Sequencing of pooled libraries was carried out on an Illumina HiSeq2500 single-index Rapid Run using 2 x 100 bp reads and custom sequencing primers. Per the authors' processing: PCR and sequencing errors were corrected by UMI-based consensus assembly using MiGEC version 1.2.6. MiXCR version 2.1.1 was used to carry out V(D)J alignment, clonotype assembly and CDR3 extraction. Gene usage, clonotype sharing and MAIT/NKT TCR abundance were normalised by analysing the top 1000, 10 000 and 20 000 clonotypes per sample. Diversity was computed as the inverse Simpson index with the vegan R package after downsampling to 27 000 UMIs. Paired Mann-Whitney U tests were applied to discordant twin pairs, with Benjamini-Hochberg correction for multiple testing. Each entry corresponds to one CDR3 protein sequence from reads that TCRdb reprocessed, and DNA is not given. These V and J calls originate from TCRdb's pipeline instead of the authors' own analysis. The sample's own table lists over 200,000 distinct CDR3 sequences. Around 1.5% of the sample is taken by the ten largest.

On the study overall, not on this receptor specifically: The results gave no support for a single strong signal or clonotype linked to IBD. TCRbeta repertoire diversity, by inverse Simpson index, was decreased in IBD patients compared with their healthy co-twins. Repertoire similarity did not differ between concordant and discordant twins, possibly due to limited statistical power. Distinction between different T cell subtypes could not be achieved in the analysis. Fewer clonotypes were shared with other individuals by IBD patients than by healthy twins, most markedly in patients showing signs of disease activity. Differing immunosuppressive treatments among patients may have added background noise and inter-individual variability to the repertoires.

To note about this clonotype: Its antigen is currently not known.

From each donor, a roughly 2.5 ml peripheral blood sample was drawn into PAXgene tubes and stored at -80 degrees C. Total RNA was isolated from whole blood with the PAXgene blood miRNA kit on an automated QIAcube, without T cell sorting. Peripheral blood from monozygotic twin pairs who were concordant or discordant for inflammatory bowel disease underwent deep TCRalpha and TCRbeta repertoire profiling using unique molecular barcoding. Smoking habits were recorded for all twin pairs, and each individual was classified as a current, former or never smoker. The chain links TRBV7-8 with TRBJ2-5; the TCRdb D gene call, TRBD1, has no DNA to confirm it. This receptor was obtained from a human donor with ulcerative colitis or Crohn's disease, or a healthy co-twin of an affected twin (not recorded which). Specimen: blood. The CDR3 region: CASSLEGGLGETQYF.